This T cell receptor beta chain was sequenced in a study of PD-1 blockade in mismatch repair-deficient tumors. Study details: Patients had approximately 11 mismatch repair-deficient cancer types and were previously treated and progressing.

Data came from immunoSEQ multiplex PCR; TCRdb stores just in-frame clones and leaves some out. The sample yields some 84,000 clones, over 70% seen once. Mismatch repair deficiency was confirmed in all patients, by PCR or immunohistochemistry. Three pembrolizumab responders had their TCRs sequenced. To note about this clone: The antigen is not known.

Study results and caveats: After pembrolizumab, tumor-resident clones rose rapidly, then generally contracted before radiologic responses.

Per germline, CDR1 LNHDA and CDR2 SQIVND (reference sequence). This CDR3 has 15 residues. Deletions cut 2 bases from V and 0 bases from J, with 8 bases between. The starting material was peripheral blood, obtained 12 weeks after starting pembrolizumab. The sequence was collected from an adult with mismatch repair-deficient cancer. J is TRBJ2-1 and V is TRBV19, with D unclear. CDR3 loop: CASSIRRSSYNEQFF. In DNA form, the CDR3 reads TGTGCCAGTAGTATACGGCGAAGCTCCTACAATGAGCAGTTCTTC.